The entry that follows covers one T cell receptor beta chain sequence. Per the germline V gene, CDR1 is LNHDA and CDR2 is SQIVND (reference sequence). Trimming left V 5 bases short and J 6 bases short, with 10 bases between. This CDR3 has 12 amino acids. This sample stems from a study of CD8 T cells in Susac syndrome. In the study overall: Roughly 6 sequenced Susac syndrome patients had clinically active disease, while 8 or 9 were in remission.

After extraction with the RNeasy kit, about 0.5 to 1 ug of the RNA was reverse transcribed using random hexamers. The amplification used immunoSEQ multiplex PCR on TCR beta CDR3; it spanned 54 Vbeta and 13 Jbeta. In TCRdb, the immunoSEQ multiplex PCR reads were re-called with MiXCR into one record per CDR3 protein. Here the sample spans more than 80,000 distinct CDR3 sequences, less than 95% being singletons. Blood CD8+ and CD4+ T cells underwent high-throughput TCR beta sequencing. Diagnostic criteria defined recently for definite or probable disease were met by the Susac syndrome patients. The receptor's source is a human donor with Susac syndrome. This chain links TRBV19 with TRBJ1-2; D ambiguous. The sequenced material came from CD8+ T cells from PBMCs. The CDR3 here is CASSETLHGYTF. In DNA, the CDR3 is TGTGCCAGTAGTGAGACCCTACATGGCTACACCTTC.